Listed here are 14 T cell receptor beta chains from one sample, sequenced in a study of cytomegalovirus exposure and HLA in healthy donors (dated by TCRdb to 2016 to 2017). The library was prepared using the immunoSEQ multiplex PCR assay. For the multiplex PCR, a mixture combining 60 forward primers for TCR Vbeta segments and 13 reverse primers for TCR Jbeta segments was used. Imported from immuneACCESS, the table was reduced by TCRdb to in-frame sequences with V and J called. These copies leave out some clones; in studies compared against another copy, an unresolved V gene accounts for under half, and the cause of the remainder is not known. The sample yields 150,000 to 200,000 clones; around 80% were counted once. 1.7% of the sample is in the top ten clones. Sequenced input: PBMCs. These receptors all stem from a woman aged 18 to 35 in good health and CMV-seronegative.

The chain combines TRBV6-1 with TRBJ2-1, with TRBD2 matching 9 bases. The germline CDR1 and CDR2 sequences are MNHNS and SASEGT. This CDR3 has 15 amino acids. Trimming removed 6 bases from V and 4 bases from J; junction bases left unmatched: 7. Here the CDR3 reads CASSGASGAYNEQFF. The CDR3 nucleotides are TGTGCCAGCAGCGGTGCTAGCGGGGCGTACAATGAGCAGTTCTTC.

J is TRBJ2-2 and V is TRBV28; D is ambiguous. V shed 3 bases and J shed 6 bases, with 8 bases lying between them. The germline V gene encodes CDR1 MDHEN and CDR2 SYDVKM. This CDR3 is built from 13 residues. The CDR3 region is CASSFVGPGELFF. The CDR3 DNA follows: TGTGCCAGCAGTTTCGTTGGGCCCGGGGAGCTGTTTTTT.

The V gene is TRBV4-2, the J gene TRBJ2-5, with D uncertain. CDR3 length: 13 amino acids. Trimming pared 0 bases from V and 4 bases from J, leaving 6 bases between. Germline V gives CDR1 LGHNA, CDR2 YNFKEQ. The CDR3 spells CASSQDRGETQYF. In DNA, the CDR3 is TGTGCCAGCAGCCAAGATAGAGGAGAGACCCAGTACTTC.

This clone was seen more than once but under ten times. V is TRBV6-1 and J is TRBJ1-1; D remains ambiguous. Germline lookup yields CDR1 MNHNS and CDR2 SASEGT. V shed 4 bases and J shed 6 bases, with 9 bases lying between them. The CDR3 spans 12 residues. The CDR3 DNA is TGTGCCAGCAGTGTTGAGGGCGCTGAAGCTTTCTTT. Its protein is CASSVEGAEAFF.

This chain joins TRBV6-5 and TRBJ1-2, with D possibly being TRBD1 (6 bases). The CDR3 totals 16 residues. Per the germline V gene, CDR1 is MNHEY and CDR2 is SVGAGI. V was shortened by 4 bases and J by 0 bases, with 15 bases between the two germline ends. CDR3 residues: CASSLYRASANYGYTF. The CDR3 DNA follows: TGTGCCAGCAGTTTATACAGGGCCTCCGCTAACTATGGCTACACCTTC.

The rearrangement joins TRBV28 to TRBJ1-4, with D perhaps matching TRBD1 (5 bases). CDR3 length equals 15 residues. Germline CDR1 MDHEN, CDR2 SYDVKM. Deletions cut 3 bases from V and 4 bases from J, with 12 bases between. CDR3 DNA sequence: TGTGCCAGCAGTTTGGGGGGACGGCTTAATGAAAAACTGTTTTTT. Residues: CASSLGGRLNEKLFF.

The chain couples TRBV6-5 to TRBJ2-5, with a weak D call TRBD1 (5 bases). The CDR3 loop spans 14 amino acids. CDR1 and CDR2 (germline): MNHEY, SVGAGI. The germline V and J ends were trimmed by 1 base and 5 bases, with 11 bases remaining between them. For the CDR3, the DNA is TGTGCCAGCAGTTACTTAGGGGTCGAGGAGACCCAGTACTTC. It is translated as CASSYLGVEETQYF.

This clone was counted only a few times. The chain combines TRBV6-5 with TRBJ1-4; 7 bases are shared with TRBD1. The CDR3 contains 14 residues. V lost 6 bases to trimming and J lost 5 bases; unmatched junction nucleotides: 6. Germline V gene sequence: CDR1 MNHEY, CDR2 SVGAGI. The CDR3 here is CASREGGKNEKLFF. Written as DNA, the CDR3 is TGTGCCAGCAGGGAAGGGGGCAAAAATGAAAAACTGTTTTTT.

This sequence joins TRBV6-5 and TRBJ2-5; tentatively, D is TRBD2 (5 bases). Gene TRBJ2-7 matches the end of the DNA better, so the J call may be wrong. The CDR3 runs to 14 residues. The V gene's germline CDR1 is MNHEY and CDR2 SVGAGI. CDR3 DNA sequence: TGTGCCAGCAGTTACGGACTCCCCGTAGGCGAGCAGTACTTC. It encodes CASSYGLPVGEQYF.

The rearrangement uses TRBV6-6 and TRBJ1-5; D call uncertain. Deletions cut 2 bases from V and 5 bases from J, with 10 bases between. The CDR3 is made up of 14 amino acids. Per germline, CDR1 MNHNY and CDR2 SVGAGI (reference sequence). CDR3 DNA sequence: TGTGCCAGCAGTTACCTTTCGGGTGATCAGCCCCAGCATTTT. Translation gives CASSYLSGDQPQHF.

CDR3 sequence (DNA): TGTGCCAGCAGTTTAGACTGGATCACAGATACGCAGTATTTT. Its protein is CASSLDWITDTQYF. J is TRBJ2-3 and V is TRBV27; D call uncertain. Trimming removed 2 bases at V and 2 bases at J, with 8 bases between. The CDR3 contains 14 residues. From germline, CDR1 is MNHEY and CDR2 SMNVEV (reference sequence).

This clone appeared once. V and J are TRBV7-9 and TRBJ1-4, with TRBD1 matching 7 bases. This CDR3 has 16 residues. The germline CDR1 and CDR2 sequences are SEHNR and FQNEAQ (reference sequence). Germline trimming cut 5 bases from V and 6 bases from J; bases unmatched to any gene: 12. CDR3 in amino acids: CASSPDRSHRDEKLFF. The DNA of the CDR3 is TGTGCCAGCAGCCCGGACAGGTCTCATAGGGATGAAAAACTGTTTTTT.

The V and J genes are TRBV30 and TRBJ2-5; D not resolved. CDR1 and CDR2 (germline): GTSNPN, SVGIG (reference sequence). V was pared by 3 bases and J by 5 bases, with 10 bases between. The CDR3 sequence is 12 residues long. The CDR3 region has the DNA TGTGCCTGGAGGCCTAACTGGGAGACCCAGTACTTC. Translating gives CAWRPNWETQYF.

J is TRBJ2-1 and V is TRBV7-9; 13 nucleotides agree with TRBD2. CDR1 and CDR2 from the germline V gene are SEHNR and FQNEAQ (reference sequence). Trimming cost V 4 bases and J 3 bases; bases outside gene matches: 3. This CDR3 is built from 16 residues. The CDR3 here is CASSSGTSGIYNEQFF. CDR3 nucleotide sequence: TGTGCCAGCAGCTCTGGGACTAGCGGGATCTACAATGAGCAGTTCTTC.